The clone carrying this TCR beta chain came up a few times. The PCR contained 60 Vbeta and 13 Jbeta primers. Data came from immunoSEQ multiplex PCR; TCRdb stores just in-frame clones and leaves some out. This table holds 150,000 or so clones, 85% found once. The data stem from a study of cytomegalovirus exposure and HLA in healthy donors. The CDR3 extends over 13 amino acids. Germline V CDR1 and CDR2: MNHEY, SMNVEV (reference sequence). The J segment lost 7 bases and the V segment lost 5 bases, leaving 7 bases of the junction unmatched. This chain joins TRBV27 and TRBJ2-5; 7 bases align to TRBD1. Sequences were obtained from PBMCs. The receptor's source is a woman aged 18-29 years in good health and CMV-seronegative. The CDR3 region is CASSRATGATQYF. Written as DNA, the CDR3 is TGTGCCAGCAGTAGGGCCACAGGGGCGACCCAGTACTTC.